This TCR beta chain was sequenced during a study of T cell changes during pregnancy in multiple sclerosis (dated by TCRdb to the late 2010s). Notes on the research overall: The study examined how the T cell repertoire changed over the course of pregnancy in women with multiple sclerosis.

The method behind the library was the immunoSEQ multiplex PCR assay. TCRdb's version of the immuneACCESS table is confined to in-frame rearrangements and falls short of the full clone set. An unresolved V gene accounts for under half of the shortfall where checked; the remainder is of unknown origin. For this sample there are 20,000 to 25,000 clones; around 88% appear just once. The top ten constitute around 7% of the sample. In the case of this clone: There is no known antigen for this receptor. Base qualities are missing; no much larger clone stands one base away.

Counted from cysteine to phenylalanine, this CDR3 has 14 amino acids. Just the 42-base CDR3 DNA is kept, in frame starting at base 1. The germline V gene (reference sequence) provides CDR1 MNHEY and CDR2 SMNVEV. V drops 0 bases and J drops 1 base, leaving 5 bases in between. The sample consisted of CD8+ T cells from peripheral blood mononuclear cells, taken in the first trimester of pregnancy. This chain is built from TRBV27 and TRBJ2-3; the D gene assignment is ambiguous. This receptor was identified in a female donor with multiple sclerosis, enrolled in a pregnancy study. The CDR3: CASSLSFGTDTQYF. DNA sequence: TGTGCCAGCAGTTTATCGTTCGGCACAGATACGCAGTATTTT.